This is a list of T cell receptor beta chains from one sample in a study of blood T cell repertoires in COVID-19. TCRdb keeps only in-frame clones here, not all; method: immunoSEQ multiplex PCR. The sample holds about 200,000 clones, approximately 80% seen once. What was sequenced was PBMCs or T cells enriched from blood (not recorded which). The receptors here all came from a man between 35 and 55 years old who had recovered from COVID-19. CDR3s include the opening cysteine and the closing phenylalanine or tryptophan. The D gene is left open where the match is weak. Some rows mark clone size as missing; the rest say once, few, many or name a class of expanded clone.

J | V | D | size | DNA | CDR3
TRBJ2-5 | TRBV3-1/TRBV3-2 | TRBD2 | . | TGTGCCAGCAGCCCACGGCTAGCGGGAGTCTGGGAGACCCAGTACTTC | CASSPRLAGVWETQYF
TRBJ1-2 | TRBV9 | TRBD1 | . | TGTGCCAGCAGCCCTGGACAGGCAAGCTATGGCTACACCTTC | CASSPGQASYGYTF
TRBJ1-1 | TRBV11-3 | . | . | TGTGCCAGCAGCCCCCACCGGGGTTTGAACACTGAAGCTTTCTTT | CASSPHRGLNTEAFF
TRBJ1-2 | TRBV7-3 | . | . | TGTGCCAGCAGCGCCAGCGGGGGGTATGGCTACACCTTC | CASSASGGYGYTF
TRBJ1-1 | TRBV11-1 | . | few | TGTGCCAGCAGTTCGCGGGGAATCATGAACACTGAAGCTTTCTTT | CASSSRGIMNTEAFF
TRBJ1-1 | TRBV28 | TRBD1 | . | TGTGCCAGCAGTGGAATAGGGACAGTGAACACTGAAGCTTTCTTT | CASSGIGTVNTEAFF
TRBJ1-4 | TRBV18 | TRBD1 | once | TGTGCCAGCTCACCTTACGACAGTGGGGACAGTGAAAAACTGTTTTTT | CASSPYDSGDSEKLFF
TRBJ1-5 | TRBV6-2/TRBV6-3 | . | many | TGTGCCAGCAGTTACTCCCTTCTGGGGCAGCGTAATCAGCCCCAGCATTTT | CASSYSLLGQRNQPQHF
TRBJ1-1 | TRBV5-4 | TRBD1 | . | TGTGCCAGCAGCTCCTGGACAGGGTCAAGGACTGAAGCTTTCTTT | CASSSWTGSRTEAFF
TRBJ1-5 | TRBV6-2/TRBV6-3 | . | . | TGTGCCAGCAGTTACTGGGGGCCGGGCAATCAGCCCCAGCATTTT | CASSYWGPGNQPQHF
TRBJ1-1 | TRBV6-5 | . | . | TGTGCCAGCAGTTCTCACACTGAAGCTTTCTTT | CASSSHTEAFF
TRBJ2-4 | TRBV4-3 | . | . | TGCGCCAGCAGCCAAGGTCGGCGGGACGGTAAAAACATTCAGTACTTC | CASSQGRRDGKNIQYF
TRBJ1-2 | TRBV5-1 | . | . | TGCGCCAGCAGCTTGGGGACGGGAGGGGGCTACACCTTC | CASSLGTGGGYTF
TRBJ1-2 | TRBV10-3 | . | few | TGTGCCATCAGTGAGTCCTTGGGAGGAGCTAACTATGGCTACACCTTC | CAISESLGGANYGYTF
TRBJ2-1 | TRBV19 | . | . | TGTGCCAGTAACGAGGGTCCCATTAATGAGCAGTTCTTC | CASNEGPINEQFF
TRBJ2-2 | TRBV24-1 | TRBD1 | . | TGTGCCACCAGTGACCCCCTGGGACAGGGTAGCGGCGGGGAGCTGTTTTTT | CATSDPLGQGSGGELFF
TRBJ1-6 | TRBV30 | . | . | TGTGCCTGGCGGCCCCAGGGTACCTATAATTCACCCCTCCACTTT | CAWRPQGTYNSPLHF
TRBJ2-3 | TRBV7-3 | . | . | TGTGCCAGCAGCTCTTCACTTAGCACAGATACGCAGTATTTT | CASSSSLSTDTQYF
TRBJ1-1 | TRBV11-2 | . | . | TGTGCCAGCAGCTTAGGGTCACAGGGTAGGCGGGTTGAAGCTTTCTTT | CASSLGSQGRRVEAFF
TRBJ1-4 | TRBV6-2/TRBV6-3 | . | . | TGTGCCAGCAGTTACGACTACCGGACAGCCGGCCCCACTAATGAAAAACTGTTTTTT | CASSYDYRTAGPTNEKLFF
TRBJ1-1 | TRBV30 | TRBD1 | few | TGTGCCGGGGACAGGGCCATGAACACTGAAGCTTTCTTT | CAGDRAMNTEAFF
TRBJ1-2 | TRBV18 | . | . | TGTGCCAGCTCACCGAATATGGGGGCGGACTATGGCTACACCTTC | CASSPNMGADYGYTF
TRBJ1-1 | TRBV4-3 | . | few | TGCGCCAGCAGCCAACTTGCGGGGACTGAAGCTTTCTTT | CASSQLAGTEAFF